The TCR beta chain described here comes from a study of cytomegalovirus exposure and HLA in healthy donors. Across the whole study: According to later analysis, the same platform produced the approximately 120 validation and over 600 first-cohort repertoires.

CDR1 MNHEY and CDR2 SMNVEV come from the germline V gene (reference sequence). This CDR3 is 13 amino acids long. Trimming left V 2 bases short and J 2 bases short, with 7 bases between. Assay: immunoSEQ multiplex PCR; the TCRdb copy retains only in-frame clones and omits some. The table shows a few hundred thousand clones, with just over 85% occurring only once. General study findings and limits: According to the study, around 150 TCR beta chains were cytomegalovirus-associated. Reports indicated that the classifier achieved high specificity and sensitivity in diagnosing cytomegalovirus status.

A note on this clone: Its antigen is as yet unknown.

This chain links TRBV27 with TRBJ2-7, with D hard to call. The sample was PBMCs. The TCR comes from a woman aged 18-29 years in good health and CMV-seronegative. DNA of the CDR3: TGTGCCAGCAGTTTAACAGAGACCTACGAGCAGTACTTC. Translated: CASSLTETYEQYF.